This T cell receptor beta chain was documented in a study of T cells in placental villitis. In terms of the full investigation: The study compared placental TCR-beta repertoires across villitis of unknown etiology, gestational-age-matched unaffected controls, and infectious villitis to test an allograft-versus-infection hypothesis.

Five infectious villitis placentae, four with confirmed cytomegalovirus and one with Toxoplasma gondii, were included and were not matched to other groups. In the infectious villitis group, the mothers were found to be younger and to have smaller fetuses, and preterm delivery or intrauterine demise was recorded in a couple of cases. Placentae were collected after delivery and examined grossly and histologically before archival tissue was selected. Five 10-micron scrolls were cut from each FFPE block, and DNA was isolated using the AllPrep DNA/RNA FFPE Tissue kit. NanoDrop was used to check DNA concentration and purity, and a Bioanalyzer was used to assess RNA quality. The CDR3 runs 14 residues from the cysteine to the phenylalanine. Only CDR3 DNA remains: 42 bases, in frame from the first base. The germline V gene encodes CDR1 LNHDA and CDR2 SQIVND (reference sequence). V gives up 6 bases and J gives up 4 bases, and the segment between their germline ends measures 14 bases.

Using the immunoSEQ v4 bias-controlled multiplex PCR assay, run blinded to group allocation, TCR-beta CDR3 regions were amplified from genomic DNA. To estimate nucleated cell and T cell quantities per sample, reference gene primers were included together with the TCR-beta primers. Sequencing of the libraries was performed on an Illumina MiSeq with a 100-cycle paired-end protocol. In the paper's pipeline: The immunoSEQ Analyzer software was used to calculate diversity and richness, with richness measured by iChao1 and clonality based on Pielou evenness and Shannon diversity (range 0-1, where higher values mean less diversity). CDR3 amino acid sequences together with V/J genes were queried against VDJdb for CMV, EBV and influenza A specificities, with confidence 3 and substitution 2 applied. The Morisita-Horn index was used to assess how much TCR-beta amino acid clonotypes overlapped between the villitis of unknown etiology, infectious villitis and control repertoires. TCRdb took over this immuneACCESS table, retaining in-frame rearrangements with V and J assigned. Such tables are incomplete; in checked studies, under half of the missing clones stem from an unresolved V gene, and the remainder is unexplained. Clone size and the V and J calls come from that table; the DNA yielded D and trimming. For this sample the table gives about 6,000 clones, of which over 75% were detected only once. 7% to 10% of the sample belongs to the ten largest clones.

The full study reports these points: With bulk tissue sequencing, helper, regulatory or cytotoxic T cells could not be distinguished, nor could maternal versus fetal T cells, and gamma-delta receptors were excluded. Paraffin blocks contained small amounts of decidua, so some captured T cells, especially in controls, may have been decidual rather than villous infiltrates. CMV-specific clone frequencies were lower in villitis of unknown etiology than in infectious CMV cases (0.001 vs 0.011), and villitis of unknown etiology did not differ from controls on this measure.

This clone counts as large (0.1 to 1%). The antigen this receptor binds is unknown. No clone much larger than this one lies a single base away; base qualities are absent. Specimen: placental tissue containing maternal and fetal cells. The source of this sequence is a human patient with infectious villitis; the placental T cells may come from both mother and fetus. The rearranged chain carries TRBV19 and TRBJ2-3; the D gene identity is not certain. The nucleotide sequence is TGTGCCAGTAGAAGGGATCCTCGGGCAGATACGCAGTATTTT. Translated, it reads CASRRDPRADTQYF.